These 14 T cell receptor beta chains came from one sample sequenced in a study of monozygotic twins with inflammatory bowel disease (dated by TCRdb to the late 2010s). The receptor library was made with 5' RACE. Instrument on record: Illumina HiSeq 2500. After reprocessing by TCRdb, each CDR3 protein sequence is one entry, and no DNA is given. The sample table on file contains approximately 330,000 distinct CDR3 sequences. The ten largest make up 2% to 2.5% of the sample. Sequenced input: blood. All receptors derive from a human donor with ulcerative colitis or Crohn's disease, or a healthy co-twin of an affected twin (not recorded which).

CDR3 amino acids: CASSLEGAVVAKNIQYF. The chain has TRBV7-2 and TRBJ2-4; there is no DNA to check the TCRdb D call of TRBD1. CDR3 length equals 17 residues. Germline V lookup: CDR1 SGHTA, CDR2 FQGNSA.

This chain uses TRBV25-1 with TRBJ2-3; as DNA is missing, the TRBD2 call by TCRdb cannot be tested. The germline V gene has CDR1 MGHDK and CDR2 SYGVNS. The CDR3 length is 17 residues. This chain's CDR3 is CASSDPDELAGADTQYF.

The rearrangement uses TRBV12-3 or TRBV12-4 and TRBJ1-1; the D call of TRBD1 rests on TCRdb alone, since no DNA is present to check it. This CDR3 contains 12 residues. The CDR3 loop is CASSEGWGEAFF.

V usage is TRBV9 and J usage is TRBJ2-7; the D call from TCRdb, TRBD1, cannot be confirmed without DNA. The CDR3 has 12 residues. Germline V gene sequence: CDR1 SGDLS, CDR2 YYNGEE. The CDR3 sequence: CASRTGDYEQYF.

The chain combines TRBV12-3 or TRBV12-4 with TRBJ2-1; no DNA is available, so the TRBD1 call from TCRdb remains unchecked. CDR3 size: 17 residues. CDR3 sequence reads: CASSFGGGQLFQNEQFF.

V usage is TRBV5-6 and J usage is TRBJ2-1; TCRdb selects TRBD2, and the lack of DNA leaves this call unchecked. CDR3 length: 15 residues. Germline-derived CDR1 and CDR2 are SGHDT and YYEEEE. The CDR3 protein is CASSSGEGWDNEQFF. Looking up the rest from reference TRBV5-6 and TRBJ2-1 gives the full variable domain: DAGVTQSPTHLIKTRGQQVTLRCSPKSGHDTVSWYQQALGQGPQFIFQYYEEEERQRGNFPDRFSGHQFPNYSSELNVNALLLGDSALYLCASSSGEGWDNEQFFGPGTRLTVL.

This rearrangement joins TRBV12-3 or TRBV12-4 to TRBJ2-5; the TCRdb call, TRBD1, lacks DNA for checking. CDR3 length equals 13 residues. CDR3 sequence: CASSEEGKETQYF.

The chain carries TRBV12-3 or TRBV12-4 and TRBJ1-5. This CDR3 has 14 residues. The CDR3 loop is CASSFRRSNQPQHF.

V gene TRBV29-1 combines with J gene TRBJ2-7; TCRdb's D gene call, TRBD1, goes unchecked for lack of DNA. This CDR3 contains 14 residues. Germline lookup yields CDR1 SQVTM and CDR2 ANQGSEA. CDR3: CSVELDRGYYEQYF.

V usage is TRBV12-3 or TRBV12-4 and J usage is TRBJ2-3; TCRdb designates TRBD2, a call that cannot be tested without DNA. The CDR3 extends over 15 amino acids. The CDR3 here is CASSSLANSTDTQYF.

The chain has TRBV20-1 and TRBJ2-1; TCRdb calls TRBD1, which cannot be checked without DNA. Germline CDR1 is DFQATT and CDR2 is SNEGSKA (reference sequence). CDR3 size: 18 residues. CDR3 amino acids: CSAPQGAQSRGSYNEQFF.

This chain links TRBV28 with TRBJ2-2; lacking DNA, the TRBD1 call made by TCRdb goes unchecked. Germline CDR1 reads MDHEN; CDR2 reads SYDVKM. This CDR3 is 13 amino acids long. The CDR3 reads CASSRQWTGELFF.

The CDR3: CAISEWGKETQYF. The genes are TRBV10-3 and TRBJ2-5; TCRdb returns TRBD1, unconfirmable since there is no DNA. The CDR3 spans 13 residues. Looked up from germline, CDR1 is ENHRY and CDR2 is SYGVKD.

This rearrangement joins TRBV12-3 or TRBV12-4 to TRBJ2-7; TCRdb's D call, TRBD1, is unchecked because there is no DNA. The CDR3 runs to 16 residues. CDR3 residues: CASSLTQGFATYEQYF.